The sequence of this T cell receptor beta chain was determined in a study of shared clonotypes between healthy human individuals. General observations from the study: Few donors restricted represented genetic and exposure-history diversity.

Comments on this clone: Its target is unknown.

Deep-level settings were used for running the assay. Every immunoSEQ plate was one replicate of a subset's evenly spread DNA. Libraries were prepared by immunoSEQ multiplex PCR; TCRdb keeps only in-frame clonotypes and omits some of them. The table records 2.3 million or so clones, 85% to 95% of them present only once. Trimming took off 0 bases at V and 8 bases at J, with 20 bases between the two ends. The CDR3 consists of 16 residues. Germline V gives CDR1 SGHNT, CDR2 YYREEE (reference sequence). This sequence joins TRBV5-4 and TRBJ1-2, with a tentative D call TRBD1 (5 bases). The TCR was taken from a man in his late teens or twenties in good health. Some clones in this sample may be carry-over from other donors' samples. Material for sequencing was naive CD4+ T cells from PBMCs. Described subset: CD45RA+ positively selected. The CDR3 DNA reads TGTGCCAGCAGCTTGGATTCATATAGGGGATTGCAGGGCTACACCTTC. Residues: CASSLDSYRGLQGYTF.